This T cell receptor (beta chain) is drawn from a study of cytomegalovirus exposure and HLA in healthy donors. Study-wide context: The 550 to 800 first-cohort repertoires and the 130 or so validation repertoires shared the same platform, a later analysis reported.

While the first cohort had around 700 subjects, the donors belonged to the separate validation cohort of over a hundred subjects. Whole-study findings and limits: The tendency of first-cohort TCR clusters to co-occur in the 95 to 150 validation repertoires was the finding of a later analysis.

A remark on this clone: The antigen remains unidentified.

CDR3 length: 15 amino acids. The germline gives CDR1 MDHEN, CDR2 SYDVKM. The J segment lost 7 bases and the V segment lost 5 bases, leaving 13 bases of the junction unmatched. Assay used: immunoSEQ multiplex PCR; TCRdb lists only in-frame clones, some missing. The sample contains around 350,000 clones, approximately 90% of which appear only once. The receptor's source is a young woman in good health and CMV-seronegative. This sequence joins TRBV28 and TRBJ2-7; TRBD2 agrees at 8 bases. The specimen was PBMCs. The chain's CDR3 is CASSPLLAGGLEQYF. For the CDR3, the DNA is TGTGCCAGCAGTCCCCTTTTGGCGGGGGGTCTGGAGCAGTACTTC.